Listed here are 12 T cell receptor beta chains from one sample, sequenced in a study of cytomegalovirus exposure and HLA in healthy donors. Assay used: immunoSEQ multiplex PCR; TCRdb lists only in-frame clones, some missing. The sample consists of 95,000 to 150,000 clones, about 84% of them appearing once. Source material: PBMCs. These TCRs come from a woman in her twenties or thirties in good health and CMV-seronegative.

The rearrangement links TRBV6-6 to TRBJ2-5, with D possibly TRBD2 on 5 matching bases. Deletions cut 0 bases from V and 5 bases from J, with 13 bases between. The CDR3 totals 15 residues. Germline V gene lookup returns CDR1 MNHNY and CDR2 SVGAGI (reference sequence). CDR3 in amino acids: CASSYSSLVRETQYF. The CDR3 nucleotides read TGTGCCAGCAGTTACTCGTCACTAGTCCGCGAGACCCAGTACTTC.

The chain uses TRBV9 and TRBJ2-5; 7 positions match TRBD1. CDR3 length equals 16 residues. CDR1 SGDLS and CDR2 YYNGEE come from the germline V gene. Trimming at V came to 4 bases and at J to 1 base, leaving 10 bases not matched to a gene. CDR3 coding DNA: TGTGCCAGCAGCCAAACAGGGGCCCAAACCCAAGAGACCCAGTACTTC. This sequence encodes CASSQTGAQTQETQYF.

The chain has TRBV5-4 and TRBJ1-2; 7 nucleotides agree with TRBD1. The CDR3 loop spans 12 amino acids. The germline gives CDR1 SGHNT, CDR2 YYREEE (reference sequence). J gave up 8 bases and V 2 bases, and 3 bases lay outside the gene matches. Here the CDR3 DNA reads TGTGCCAGCAGCTTAGCGACAGGGGGCTACACCTTC. It translates to CASSLATGGYTF.

The rearrangement uses TRBV5-8 and TRBJ1-2; D perhaps matches TRBD1 (6 bases). V shed 2 bases and J shed 5 bases, with 22 bases lying between them. Germline CDR1 SGHTS, CDR2 YDEGEE. CDR3 size: 17 residues. CDR3 amino acids: CASSFIGQGQFGYGYTF. CDR3 bases: TGTGCCAGCAGCTTTATTGGGCAGGGGCAGTTTGGTTATGGCTACACCTTC.

The chain links TRBV6-4 to TRBJ2-2; a weak D match, TRBD1 (5 bases). Germline assignment: CDR1 MRHNA and CDR2 SNTAGT. CDR3 length equals 15 residues. V lost 2 bases and J lost 3, with 10 bases in between. The CDR3 DNA sequence: TGTGCCAGCAGTGACAAGGGGTTGGACACCGGGGAGCTGTTTTTT. Translated: CASSDKGLDTGELFF.

The chain is built from TRBV6-4 and TRBJ2-1; 7 bases are a match to TRBD1. Germline loops: CDR1 MRHNA, CDR2 SNTAGT. CDR3 length: 16 amino acids. Trimming at V came to 3 bases and at J to 6 bases, leaving 11 bases not matched to a gene. In nucleotides, the CDR3 is TGTGCCAGCAGTGAGTCGATATGGCCAGGGGGCAATGAGCAGTTCTTC. This translates into CASSESIWPGGNEQFF.

This sequence joins TRBV6-5 and TRBJ1-2, with a possible D match to TRBD1 (6 bases). Deletions cut 2 bases from V and 2 bases from J, with 15 bases between. The CDR3 is made up of 16 amino acids. CDR1 is MNHEY, CDR2 SVGAGI, per germline. The CDR3 loop is CASSYTRGAKNYGYTF. DNA for the CDR3: TGTGCCAGCAGTTACACCAGGGGCGCCAAGAACTATGGCTACACCTTC.

V is TRBV7-2 and J is TRBJ2-1; TRBD2 matches 10 bases. The CDR3 extends over 15 amino acids. In germline, CDR1 is SGHTA, CDR2 FQGNSA. V gave up 5 bases and J gave up 7 bases; unmatched junction bases: 8. DNA for the CDR3: TGTGCCAGCAGCCCCGGGACTAGCGCATGGAATGAGCAGTTCTTC. Translated, it gives CASSPGTSAWNEQFF.

The rearrangement joins TRBV30 to TRBJ1-2; 9 bases map to TRBD1. The CDR3 totals 14 residues. Germline V lookup: CDR1 GTSNPN, CDR2 SVGIG (reference sequence). J lost 4 bases, V lost 4 bases, and 7 bases had no gene match. CDR3: CAWNRQGGGYGYTF. The CDR3 nucleotides are TGTGCCTGGAATAGACAGGGGGGCGGCTATGGCTACACCTTC.

J is TRBJ1-5 and V is TRBV6-5, with TRBD1 matching 9 bases. The V segment lost 6 bases and the J segment 6 bases; nucleotides outside the gene matches: 3. The germline gives CDR1 MNHEY, CDR2 SVGAGI. The CDR3 length is 13 residues. CDR3 protein: CASRDRGGQPQHF. CDR3 DNA sequence: TGTGCCAGCAGGGACAGGGGAGGTCAGCCCCAGCATTTT.

The rearrangement links TRBV4-3 to TRBJ2-1; 9 bases match TRBD2. V lost 0 bases, J lost 4 bases, and 4 bases stayed unmatched. CDR3 size: 16 residues. Germline CDR1 reads LGHNA; CDR2 reads YSLEER. The CDR3 protein is CASSQDLAGPYNEQFF. The DNA of the CDR3 is TGCGCCAGCAGCCAAGACCTAGCGGGGCCTTACAATGAGCAGTTCTTC.

This clone was seen only once. The V call is TRBV11-2, the J call TRBJ2-7, with a tentative D call TRBD1 (6 bases). This CDR3 has 13 residues. The V end was cut by 0 bases, the J end by 5 bases, with 8 bases between. Germline V gene sequence: CDR1 SGHAT, CDR2 FQNNGV. CDR3 in DNA: TGTGCCAGCAGCTTAGACCCAGGGGACGAGCAGTACTTC. This encodes CASSLDPGDEQYF.